Included here is one TCR beta chain sequence, with context. The sample comes from a study of control samples from healthy donors and cancer patients. Profiled with immunoSEQ multiplex PCR; TCRdb holds only in-frame clones, not every one. The data contain 130,000 or so clones, just under 90% of them singletons. The sequence came from a man aged 25-40 years in good health. Sample: blood.

CDR3 nucleotide sequence: TGTGCCAGCAGCTCCTCCGACAGGGTCACTGAAGCTTTCTTT. It translates to CASSSSDRVTEAFF. The chain links TRBV6-5 to TRBJ1-1; 7 bases match TRBD1. Germline loops: CDR1 MNHEY, CDR2 SVGAGI. The CDR3 is 14 amino acids. The ends lost 6 bases at V and 4 bases at J; junction bases unmatched: 8.